The rows below give T cell receptor beta chains drawn from one sample of a study of CD8+CD57+ T cells in acquired aplastic anemia. MiXCR was run by TCRdb on the reads, yielding one entry per CDR3 protein. The sample carries 80,000 to 100,000 distinct CDR3 sequences, around two thirds recorded once. The specimen sequenced was sorted CD4+, CD8+, or CD8+CD57+ T cells (not recorded which) from PBMCs. The receptors originated from a human donor with aplastic anemia. CDR3s include the opening cysteine and the closing phenylalanine or tryptophan. The order of the fields is V gene, D gene, J gene, CDR3 length, clone size, CDR3 DNA, CDR3 protein. A D gene is named only where the DNA matches it firmly. Size tells how often a clone was seen (once, few, many) or the class of an expanded clone, and some rows leave it out.

>TRBV29-1|-|TRBJ1-1|13|few
TGCAGCGTTGCCAGGATGGGGAACACTGAAGCTTTCTTT
CSVARMGNTEAFF
>TRBV2|TRBD1|TRBJ1-1|16|-
TGTGCCAGCAAACGCCGACCGACAGGGCCTCTCACTGAAGCTTTCTTT
CASKRRPTGPLTEAFF
>TRBV29-1|-|TRBJ1-2|14|once
TGCAGCGTTGAACAGGCAGGGGCGGGGTATGGCTACACCTTC
CSVEQAGAGYGYTF
>TRBV9|TRBD2|TRBJ2-7|16|many
TGTGCCAGCAGCGTAGAATTCACTAGCGGGATCGAAGAGCAGTACTTC
CASSVEFTSGIEEQYF
>TRBV7-2|-|TRBJ1-6|15|once
TGTGCCAGCAGCTTATTTGGACAGCCTAATTCACCCCTCCACTTT
CASSLFGQPNSPLHF
>TRBV6-1|TRBD1|TRBJ1-2|13|-
TGTGCCAGCAGCCCTGTTCTAGACAGGGAATGTCTATTC
CASSPVLDRECLF
>TRBV15|TRBD1|TRBJ1-1|17|few
TGTGCCACCAGCAGAGATCGCAGGACAGGACTGAACACTGAAGCTTTCTTT
CATSRDRRTGLNTEAFF
>TRBV24-1|-|TRBJ2-7|12|-
TGTGCCACCTATGTTTGGGAACACGAGCAGTACTTC
CATYVWEHEQYF
>TRBV3-1|TRBD1|TRBJ1-2|17|-
TGTGCCAGCAGCCAAGACTTGGCAGGGGGCATGGACTATGGCTACACCTTC
CASSQDLAGGMDYGYTF
>TRBV2|-|TRBJ2-7|11|few
TGTGCCAGCAGTTACTCCTACGAGCAGTACTTC
CASSYSYEQYF
>TRBV20-1|TRBD2|TRBJ2-7|16|once
TGCAGTGCTAGAGTCCCCATTGGCCTAGCGGGCTACGAGCAGTACTTC
CSARVPIGLAGYEQYF
>TRBV7-3|TRBD2|TRBJ2-2|15|-
TGTGCCAGCAGCCCCCGACTAGCGGGAGCCGGGGAGCTGTTTTTT
CASSPRLAGAGELFF
>TRBV15|TRBD2|TRBJ2-7|19|-
TGTGCCACCAGCACCTCTGAGGGGCTAGCGGGAGTGGTAACCTACGAGCAGTACTTC
CATSTSEGLAGVVTYEQYF
>TRBV7-8|-|TRBJ1-5|13|-
TGTGCCAGCAGCTTAGTCCCGACTCAGCCCCAGCATTTT
CASSLVPTQPQHF
>TRBV6-1|-|TRBJ2-7|11|-
TGTGCCAGCACGGCCTTCTACGAGCAGTACTTC
CASTAFYEQYF
>TRBV19|TRBD2|TRBJ2-7|14|few
TGTGCCAGTACCACACTAGCGGGAGGTCGCGAGCAGTACTTC
CASTTLAGGREQYF